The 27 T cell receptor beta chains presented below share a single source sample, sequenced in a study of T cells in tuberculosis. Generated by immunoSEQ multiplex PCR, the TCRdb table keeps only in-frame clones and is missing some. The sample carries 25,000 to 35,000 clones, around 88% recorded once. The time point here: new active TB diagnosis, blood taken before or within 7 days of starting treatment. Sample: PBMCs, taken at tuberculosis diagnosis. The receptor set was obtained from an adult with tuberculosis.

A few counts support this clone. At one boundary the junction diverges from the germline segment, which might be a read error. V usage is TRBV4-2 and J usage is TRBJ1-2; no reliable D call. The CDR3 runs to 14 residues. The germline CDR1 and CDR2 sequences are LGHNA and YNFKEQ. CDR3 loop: CASSQDSTTPGGRF. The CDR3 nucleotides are TGTGCCAGCAGCCAAGATAGTACAACTCCCGGAGGACGCTTC.

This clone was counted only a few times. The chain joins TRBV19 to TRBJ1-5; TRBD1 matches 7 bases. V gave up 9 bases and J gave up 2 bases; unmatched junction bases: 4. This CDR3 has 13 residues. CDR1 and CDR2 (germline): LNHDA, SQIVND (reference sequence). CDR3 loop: CASRQGRNQPQHF. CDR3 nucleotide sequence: TGTGCCAGCCGACAGGGACGCAATCAGCCCCAGCATTTT.

CDR3 coding DNA: TGCGCCAGCAGCTTATGGACGGGCGGGGCGAACACCGGGGAGCTGTTTTTT. This sequence encodes CASSLWTGGANTGELFF. This chain links TRBV5-1 with TRBJ2-2; perhaps TRBD2 as D (6 bases). Germline CDR1 is SGHRS and CDR2 is YFSETQ. The CDR3 runs to 17 residues. The V end was cut by 2 bases, the J end by 0 bases, with 14 bases between. Full variable domain (missing parts from reference TRBV5-1 and TRBJ2-2): KAGVTQTPRYLIKTRGQQVTLSCSPISGHRSVSWYQQTPGQGLQFLFEYFSETQRNKGNFPGRFSGRQFSNSRSEMNVSTLELGDSALYLCASSLWTGGANTGELFFGEGSRLTVL.

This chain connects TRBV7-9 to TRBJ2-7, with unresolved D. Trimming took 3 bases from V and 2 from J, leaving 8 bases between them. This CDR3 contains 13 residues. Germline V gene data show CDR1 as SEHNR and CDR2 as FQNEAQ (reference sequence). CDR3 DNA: TGTGCCAGCAGCTTGGAGCTAGCCTACGAGCAGTACTTC. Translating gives CASSLELAYEQYF. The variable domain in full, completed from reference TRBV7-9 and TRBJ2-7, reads DTGVSQNPRHKITKRGQNVTFRCDPISEHNRLYWYRQTLGQGPEFLTYFQNEAQLEKSRLLSDRFSAERPKGSFSTLEIQRTEQGDSAMYLCASSLELAYEQYFGPGTRLTVT.

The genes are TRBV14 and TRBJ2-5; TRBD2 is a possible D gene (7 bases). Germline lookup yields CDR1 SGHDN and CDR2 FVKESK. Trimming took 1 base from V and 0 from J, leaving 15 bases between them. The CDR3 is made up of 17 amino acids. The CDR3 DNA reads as TGTGCCAGCAGCCAAGTTAAGGCGGGGGCGTACCAAGAGACCCAGTACTTC. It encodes CASSQVKAGAYQETQYF.

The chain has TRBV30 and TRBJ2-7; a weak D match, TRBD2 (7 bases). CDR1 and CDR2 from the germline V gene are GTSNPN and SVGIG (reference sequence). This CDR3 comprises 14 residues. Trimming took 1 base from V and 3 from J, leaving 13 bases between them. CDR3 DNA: TGTGCCTGGAGTGGGAGGGGGGGAGGCTACGAGCAGTACTTC. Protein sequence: CAWSGRGGGYEQYF.

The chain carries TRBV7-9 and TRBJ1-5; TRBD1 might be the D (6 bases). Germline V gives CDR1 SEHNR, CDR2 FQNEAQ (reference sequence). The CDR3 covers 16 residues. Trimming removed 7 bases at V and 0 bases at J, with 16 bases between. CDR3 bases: TGTGCCAGCATCAAACCGGGACACCATAGCAATCAGCCCCAGCATTTT. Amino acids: CASIKPGHHSNQPQHF.

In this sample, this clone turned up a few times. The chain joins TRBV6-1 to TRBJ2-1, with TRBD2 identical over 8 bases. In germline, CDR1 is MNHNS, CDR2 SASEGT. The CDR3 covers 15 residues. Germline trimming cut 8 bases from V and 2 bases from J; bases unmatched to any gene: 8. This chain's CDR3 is CASLRSGRAYNEQFF. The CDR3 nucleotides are TGTGCCAGCCTTCGTTCCGGGAGGGCCTACAATGAGCAGTTCTTC.

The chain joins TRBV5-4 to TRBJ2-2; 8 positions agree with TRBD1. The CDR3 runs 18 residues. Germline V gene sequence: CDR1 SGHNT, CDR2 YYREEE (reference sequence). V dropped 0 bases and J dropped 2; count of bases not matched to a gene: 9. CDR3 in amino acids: CASSLVPIGTGNTGELFF. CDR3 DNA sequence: TGTGCCAGCAGCTTGGTGCCCATCGGGACAGGCAACACCGGGGAGCTGTTTTTT.

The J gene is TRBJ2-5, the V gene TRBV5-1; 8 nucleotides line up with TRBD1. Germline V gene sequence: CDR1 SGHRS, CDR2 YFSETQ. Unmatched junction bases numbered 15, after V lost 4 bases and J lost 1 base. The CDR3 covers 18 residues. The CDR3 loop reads CASSPRFGAGQGQETQYF. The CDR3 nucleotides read TGCGCCAGCAGCCCCAGGTTTGGGGCCGGACAGGGCCAAGAGACCCAGTACTTC.

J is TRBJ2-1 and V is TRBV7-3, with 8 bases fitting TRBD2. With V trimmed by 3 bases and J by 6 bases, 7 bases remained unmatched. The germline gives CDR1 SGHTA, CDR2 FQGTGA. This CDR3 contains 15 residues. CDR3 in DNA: TGTGCCAGCAGCTTCGAGCGGGGGACACCCAATGAGCAGTTCTTC. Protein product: CASSFERGTPNEQFF.

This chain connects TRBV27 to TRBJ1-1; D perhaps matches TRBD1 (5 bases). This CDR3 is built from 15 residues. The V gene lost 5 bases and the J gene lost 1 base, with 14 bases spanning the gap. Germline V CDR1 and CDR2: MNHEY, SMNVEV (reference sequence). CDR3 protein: CASSKSGLGNTEAFF. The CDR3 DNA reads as TGTGCCAGCAGTAAATCAGGGTTGGGGAACACTGAAGCTTTCTTT.

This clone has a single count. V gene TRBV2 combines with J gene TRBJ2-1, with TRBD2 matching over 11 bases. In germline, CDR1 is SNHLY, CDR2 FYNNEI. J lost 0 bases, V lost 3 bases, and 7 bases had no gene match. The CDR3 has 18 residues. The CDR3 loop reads CASSDGSGGESSYNEQFF. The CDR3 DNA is TGTGCCAGCAGTGACGGTAGCGGGGGGGAGAGCTCCTACAATGAGCAGTTCTTC.

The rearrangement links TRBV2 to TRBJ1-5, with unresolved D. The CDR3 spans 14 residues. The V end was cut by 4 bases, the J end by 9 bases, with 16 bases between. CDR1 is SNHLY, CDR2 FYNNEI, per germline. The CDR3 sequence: CASSAEESNGPQHF. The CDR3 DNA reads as TGTGCCAGCAGTGCAGAAGAATCGAATGGGCCCCAGCATTTT.

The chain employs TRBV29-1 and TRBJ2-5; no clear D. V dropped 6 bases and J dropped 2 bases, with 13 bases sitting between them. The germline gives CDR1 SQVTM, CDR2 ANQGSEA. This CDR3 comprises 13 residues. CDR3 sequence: CSVRYPAQETQYF. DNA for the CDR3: TGCAGCGTCCGGTACCCAGCGCAAGAGACCCAGTACTTC.

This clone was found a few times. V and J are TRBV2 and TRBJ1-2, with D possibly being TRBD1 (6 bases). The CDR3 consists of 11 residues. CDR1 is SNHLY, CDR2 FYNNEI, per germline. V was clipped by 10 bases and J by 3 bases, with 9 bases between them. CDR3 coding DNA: TGTGCCAACAGACAGGACTATGGCTACACCTTC. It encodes CANRQDYGYTF.

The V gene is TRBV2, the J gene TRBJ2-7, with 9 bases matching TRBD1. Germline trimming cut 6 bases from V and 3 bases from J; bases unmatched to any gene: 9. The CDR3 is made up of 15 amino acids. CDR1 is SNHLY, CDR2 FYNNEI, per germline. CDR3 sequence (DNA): TGTGCCAGCAGCGCCCGACAGGGGGGACACTACGAGCAGTACTTC. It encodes CASSARQGGHYEQYF. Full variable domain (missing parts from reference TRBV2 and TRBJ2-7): EPEVTQTPSHQVTQMGQEVILRCVPISNHLYFYWYRQILGQKVEFLVSFYNNEISEKSEIFDDQFSVERPDGSNFTLKIRSTKLEDSAMYFCASSARQGGHYEQYFGPGTRLTVT.

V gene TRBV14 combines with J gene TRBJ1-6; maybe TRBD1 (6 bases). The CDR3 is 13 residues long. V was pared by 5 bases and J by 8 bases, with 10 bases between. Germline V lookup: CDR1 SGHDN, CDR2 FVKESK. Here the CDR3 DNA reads TGTGCCAGCAGCGTACACAGGGATTCACCCCTCCACTTT. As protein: CASSVHRDSPLHF.

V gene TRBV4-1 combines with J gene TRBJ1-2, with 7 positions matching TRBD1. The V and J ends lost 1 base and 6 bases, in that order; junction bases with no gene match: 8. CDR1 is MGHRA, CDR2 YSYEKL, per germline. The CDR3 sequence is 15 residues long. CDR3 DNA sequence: TGCGCCAGCAGCCAAGTAAATGACAGGGTGGATGGCTACACCTTC. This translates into CASSQVNDRVDGYTF.

This CDR3 reads CASSPRGSHLTDTQYF. DNA for the CDR3: TGTGCCAGCAGCCCCCGCGGGTCTCACCTCACAGATACGCAGTATTTT. The V call is TRBV7-3, the J call TRBJ2-3; perhaps TRBD2 as D (5 bases). The CDR3 is 16 amino acids. Trimming shortened V by 5 bases and J by 2 bases, and 17 bases separated the two germline ends. Germline V gene sequence: CDR1 SGHTA, CDR2 FQGTGA.

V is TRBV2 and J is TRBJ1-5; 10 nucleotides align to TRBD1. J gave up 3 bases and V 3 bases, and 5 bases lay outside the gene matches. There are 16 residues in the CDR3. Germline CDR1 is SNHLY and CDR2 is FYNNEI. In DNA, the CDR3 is TGTGCCAGCAGTGACCCAGGGACAGGGGACAATCAGCCCCAGCATTTT. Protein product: CASSDPGTGDNQPQHF. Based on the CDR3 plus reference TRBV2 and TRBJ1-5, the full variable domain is EPEVTQTPSHQVTQMGQEVILRCVPISNHLYFYWYRQILGQKVEFLVSFYNNEISEKSEIFDDQFSVERPDGSNFTLKIRSTKLEDSAMYFCASSDPGTGDNQPQHFGDGTRLSIL.

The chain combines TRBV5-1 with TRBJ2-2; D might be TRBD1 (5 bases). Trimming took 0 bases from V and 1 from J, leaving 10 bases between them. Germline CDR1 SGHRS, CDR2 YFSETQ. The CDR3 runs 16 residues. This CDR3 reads CASSLEDTLNTGELFF. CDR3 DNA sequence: TGCGCCAGCAGCTTGGAGGACACCCTGAACACCGGGGAGCTGTTTTTT.

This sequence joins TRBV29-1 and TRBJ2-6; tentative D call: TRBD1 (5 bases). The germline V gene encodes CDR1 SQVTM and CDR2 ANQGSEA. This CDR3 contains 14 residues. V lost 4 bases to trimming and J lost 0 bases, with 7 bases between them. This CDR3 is CSVVGLSGANVLTF. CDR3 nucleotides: TGCAGCGTTGTGGGGCTCTCTGGGGCCAACGTCCTGACTTTC.

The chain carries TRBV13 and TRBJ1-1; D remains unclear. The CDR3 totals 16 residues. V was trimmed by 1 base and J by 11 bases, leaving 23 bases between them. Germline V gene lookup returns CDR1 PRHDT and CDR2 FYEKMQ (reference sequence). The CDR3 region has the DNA TGTGCCAGCAGCTTAGAGGCTATCGAGGTGTCTAGGATCGCTTTCTTT. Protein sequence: CASSLEAIEVSRIAFF.

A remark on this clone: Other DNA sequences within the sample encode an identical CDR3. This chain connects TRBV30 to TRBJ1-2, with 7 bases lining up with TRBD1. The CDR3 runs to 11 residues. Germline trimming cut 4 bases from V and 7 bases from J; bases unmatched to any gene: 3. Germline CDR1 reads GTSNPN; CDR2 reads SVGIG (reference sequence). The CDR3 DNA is TGTGCCTGGACAGGGGGAGGTGGCTACACCTTC. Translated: CAWTGGGGYTF.

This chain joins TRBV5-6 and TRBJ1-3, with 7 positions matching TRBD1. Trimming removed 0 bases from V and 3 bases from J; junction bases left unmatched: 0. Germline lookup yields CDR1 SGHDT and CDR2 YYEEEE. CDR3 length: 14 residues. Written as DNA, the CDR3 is TGTGCCAGCAGCTTGGACAGGGGTGGAAACACCATATATTTT. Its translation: CASSLDRGGNTIYF.

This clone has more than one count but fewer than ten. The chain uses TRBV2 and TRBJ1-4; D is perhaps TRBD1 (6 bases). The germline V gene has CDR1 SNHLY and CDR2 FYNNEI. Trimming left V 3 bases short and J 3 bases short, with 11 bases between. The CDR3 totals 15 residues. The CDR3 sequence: CASSERGGANEKLFF. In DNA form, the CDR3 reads TGTGCCAGCAGTGAGAGGGGGGGTGCTAATGAAAAACTGTTTTTT.